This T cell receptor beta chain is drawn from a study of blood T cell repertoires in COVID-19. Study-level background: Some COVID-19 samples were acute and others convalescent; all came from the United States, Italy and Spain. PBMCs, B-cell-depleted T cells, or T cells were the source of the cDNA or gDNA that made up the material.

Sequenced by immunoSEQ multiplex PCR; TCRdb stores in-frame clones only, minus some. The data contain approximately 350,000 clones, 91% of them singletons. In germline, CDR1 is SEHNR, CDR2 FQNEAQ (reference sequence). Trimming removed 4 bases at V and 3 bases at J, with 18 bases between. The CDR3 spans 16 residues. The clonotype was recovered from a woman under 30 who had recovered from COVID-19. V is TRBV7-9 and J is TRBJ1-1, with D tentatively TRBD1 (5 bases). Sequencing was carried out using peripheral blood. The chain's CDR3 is CASSSRRGRGDTEAFF. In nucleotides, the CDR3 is TGTGCCAGCAGCTCTCGAAGGGGCCGGGGGGACACTGAAGCTTTCTTT.